The source of this T cell receptor (beta chain) is a study of molecular identifiers for immune sequencing clone quantification (dated by TCRdb to the late 2010s). In the study overall: For a replicate experiment, RNA from around 20,000 or 100,000 naive CD8 T cells was divided into five aliquots, of which four were sequenced. This methods study benchmarked molecular-identifier clustering-based TCR repertoire sequencing (MIDCIRS) and TCR RNA copy counting, using CD8 T cells to do so.

What the authors observed across the whole study: In CMV-specific effector cells, clones with more than 20 RNA copies contained over 99% of molecules, whereas in naive cells such clones contained under 1% of molecules. When barcode sub-clustering was not used, chimeric consensus sequences inflated TCR diversity, with chimeras reaching as high as 47%. Modeling gave about 3 recovered TCR RNA copies per cell versus around 10 by digital PCR, implying 25% to 30% capture efficiency. Highly expanded clone sizes could be underestimated if identical TCR molecules share a barcode. Spiked-in Jurkat TCR RNA equivalent to a single cell was reported to be detectable even among over 800,000 naive CD8 T cells. The naive libraries included spiked-in Jurkat TCR RNA (fewer than eleven copies' worth), and this RNA is not part of the donor repertoire.

Concerning this clonotype: Its antigen target is currently unknown. Its ends do not fully match the called genes, so a read error is possible.

From its cysteine to its phenylalanine, the CDR3 spans 17 amino acids. The read is trimmed to its CDR3 DNA, 51 bases read in frame from base 1. For CDR1 and CDR2, the germline V gene (reference sequence) lists GTSNPN and SVGIG. Receptors were amplified or captured by PCR. Reads for this sample came from an Illumina HiSeq 4000. Bulk TCR libraries were generated as previously described, with the TCR primers listed in Table S5 used. Total RNA was purified with the Qiagen AllPrep DNA/RNA kit. Before any analysis, reads coming from multiple sequencing runs of the same library were combined into one pool. Per the source publication's procedure: Reads were retained only if an exact TCR constant sequence was present, and the retained reads were trimmed to 150 nt and grouped according to their 12-nt molecular barcodes. Reads within each barcode group were sub-clustered using a 15% Levenshtein threshold, and quality-weighted consensus sequences were constructed for each RNA molecule. Non-functional sequences were discarded, and so were lower-count sequences lying one edit away from another sequence. Based on fitting two negative binomial distributions, any barcode sub-cluster with under 20% of the maximum read count was discarded. The public reads were run again by TCRdb, first through fastp at Q25 and then through MiXCR, and only productive beta chains were kept. Rows are unified per CDR3 protein, each entry keeping the most common DNA and genes. These V and J calls rely on TCRdb rather than the paper's analysis. For this sample the table gives a few hundred thousand distinct CDR3 sequences, of which 20% to 25% were detected only once. Together, the top ten hold approximately 0.84% of the sample.

Naive CD8 T cell libraries were made from about 20,000 to 1,000,000 sorted cells using 10%, 30% or 50% of purified RNA. On a BD FACSAria II, naive CD8 T cells were FACS-sorted as CD8+CD4-CCR7+CD45RA+ and collected into RLT Plus buffer. Detection sensitivity was tested by spiking Jurkat RNA equal to fewer than twelve TCR copies' worth into samples containing roughly 17,000-1,000,000 naive CD8 T cells. CD8 T cells were enriched using RosetteSep CD8+ T Cell Enrichment Cocktail and Ficoll-Paque, and the enriched cells then underwent ACK red cell lysis. The receptor's source is a human donor in good health. Some libraries in this study had Jurkat cell RNA spiked in. Sample: naive CD8+ T cells from blood, with Jurkat cell RNA spiked in. The cell subset or site label here, explained by the study, means: FACS-sorted CD8+CD4-CCR7+CD45RA+ naive T cells. The V and J genes are TRBV30 and TRBJ1-5; TRBD1 agrees with 9 junctional bases. The CDR3 amino acid sequence is: CTWSEQQGAFSSQPQHF. In nucleotide form, the sequence is TGTACCTGGAGTGAACAACAGGGGGCATTCAGTAGTCAGCCCCAGCATTTT.